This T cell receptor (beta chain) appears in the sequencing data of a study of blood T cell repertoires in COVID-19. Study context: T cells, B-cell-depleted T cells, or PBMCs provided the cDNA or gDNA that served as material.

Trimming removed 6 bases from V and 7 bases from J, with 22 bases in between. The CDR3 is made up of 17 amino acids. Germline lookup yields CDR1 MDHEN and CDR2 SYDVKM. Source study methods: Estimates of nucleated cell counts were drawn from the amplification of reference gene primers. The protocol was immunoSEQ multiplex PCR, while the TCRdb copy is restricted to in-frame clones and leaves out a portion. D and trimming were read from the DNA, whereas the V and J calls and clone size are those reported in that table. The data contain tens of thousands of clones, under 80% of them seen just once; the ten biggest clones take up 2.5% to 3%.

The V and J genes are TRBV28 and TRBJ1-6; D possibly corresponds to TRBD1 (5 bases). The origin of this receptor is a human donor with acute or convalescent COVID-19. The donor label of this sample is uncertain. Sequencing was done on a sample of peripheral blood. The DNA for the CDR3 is TGTGCCAGCAGAGGATGGGGGTCTCGGGGGAACAATTCACCCCTCCACTTT. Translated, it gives CASRGWGSRGNNSPLHF.